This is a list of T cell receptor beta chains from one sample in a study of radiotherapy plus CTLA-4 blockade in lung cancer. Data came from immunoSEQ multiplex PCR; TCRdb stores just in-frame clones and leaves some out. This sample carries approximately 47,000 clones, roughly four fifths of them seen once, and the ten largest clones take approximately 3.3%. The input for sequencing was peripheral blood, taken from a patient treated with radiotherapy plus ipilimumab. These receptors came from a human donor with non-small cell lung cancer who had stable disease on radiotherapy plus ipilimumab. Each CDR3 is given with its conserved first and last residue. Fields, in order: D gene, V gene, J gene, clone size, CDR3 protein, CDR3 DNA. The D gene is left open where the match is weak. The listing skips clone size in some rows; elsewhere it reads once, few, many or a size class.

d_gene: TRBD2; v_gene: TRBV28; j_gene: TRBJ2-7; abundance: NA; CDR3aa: CASSPPRAREGTYEQYF; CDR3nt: TGTGCCAGCAGTCCTCCCAGGGCCCGGGAGGGTACCTACGAGCAGTACTTC
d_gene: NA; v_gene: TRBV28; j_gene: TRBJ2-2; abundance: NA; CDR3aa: CASSLVPRAFSNTGELFF; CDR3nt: TGTGCCAGCAGTTTGGTCCCCAGGGCGTTCTCGAACACCGGGGAGCTGTTTTTT
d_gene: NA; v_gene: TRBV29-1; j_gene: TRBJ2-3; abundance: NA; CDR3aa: CSVQIEATQYF; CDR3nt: TGCAGCGTACAAATCGAAGCGACGCAGTATTTT
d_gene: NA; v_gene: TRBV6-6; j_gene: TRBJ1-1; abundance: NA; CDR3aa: CASSYSNSGNTEAFF; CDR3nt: TGTGCCAGCAGTTACTCGAACTCGGGGAACACTGAAGCTTTCTTT
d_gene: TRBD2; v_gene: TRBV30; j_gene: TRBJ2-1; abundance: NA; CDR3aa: CAWSQKGLGNSEQFF; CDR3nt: TGTGCCTGGAGTCAAAAAGGACTAGGAAACTCTGAGCAGTTCTTC
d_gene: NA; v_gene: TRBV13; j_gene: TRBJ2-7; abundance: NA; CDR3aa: CASSPTLAAEQYF; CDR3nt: TGTGCCAGCAGTCCGACCCTGGCGGCTGAGCAGTACTTC
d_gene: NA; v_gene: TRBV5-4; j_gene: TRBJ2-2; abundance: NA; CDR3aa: CASSLPSTGELFF; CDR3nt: TGTGCCAGCAGCTTGCCCTCCACCGGGGAGCTGTTTTTT
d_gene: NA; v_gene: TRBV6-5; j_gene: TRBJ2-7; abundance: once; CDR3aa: CATKRAQNYEQYF; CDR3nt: TGTGCCACAAAGAGGGCACAGAACTACGAGCAGTACTTC
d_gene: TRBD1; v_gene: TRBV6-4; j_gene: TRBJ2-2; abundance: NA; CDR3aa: CASRPGQGKAGELFF; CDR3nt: TGTGCCAGCAGGCCGGGACAGGGAAAAGCCGGGGAGCTGTTTTTT
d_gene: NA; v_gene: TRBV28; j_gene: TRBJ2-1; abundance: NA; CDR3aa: CASSWPERANEQFF; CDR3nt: TGTGCCAGCAGCTGGCCTGAGAGGGCCAATGAGCAGTTCTTC
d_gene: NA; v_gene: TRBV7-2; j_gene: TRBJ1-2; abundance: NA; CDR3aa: CASSEVGQHYGYTF; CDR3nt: TGTGCCAGCAGTGAAGTTGGACAGCATTATGGCTACACCTTC
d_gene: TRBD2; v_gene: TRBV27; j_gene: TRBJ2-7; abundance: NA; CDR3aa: CASRHRGTSGRVGSYEQYF; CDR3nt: TGTGCCAGCAGACATAGGGGGACTAGCGGGAGAGTGGGCTCCTACGAGCAGTACTTC
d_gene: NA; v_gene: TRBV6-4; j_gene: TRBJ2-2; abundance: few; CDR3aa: CASSDSSTGELFF; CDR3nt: TGTGCCAGCAGTGACTCTAGCACCGGGGAGCTGTTTTTT
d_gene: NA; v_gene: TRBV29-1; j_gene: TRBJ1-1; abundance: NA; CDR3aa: CSVGTNRAFF; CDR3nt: TGCAGCGTTGGGACTAACAGGGCTTTCTTT
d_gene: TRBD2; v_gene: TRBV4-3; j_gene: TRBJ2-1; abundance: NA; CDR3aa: CASSRKASGPEQFF; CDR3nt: TGCGCCAGCAGCCGGAAGGCTAGCGGGCCCGAGCAGTTCTTC
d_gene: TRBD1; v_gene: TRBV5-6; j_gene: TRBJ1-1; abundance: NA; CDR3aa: CASSGPGQGFTEAFF; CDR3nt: TGTGCCAGCAGCGGACCGGGACAGGGTTTCACTGAAGCTTTCTTT
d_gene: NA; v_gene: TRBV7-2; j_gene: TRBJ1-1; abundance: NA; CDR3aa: CASSASPQGFEAFF; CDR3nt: TGTGCCAGCAGCGCCTCACCCCAGGGATTCGAAGCTTTCTTT
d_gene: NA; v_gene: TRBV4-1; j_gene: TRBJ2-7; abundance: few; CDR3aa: CASSQASVSYEQYF; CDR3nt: TGCGCCAGCAGCCAAGCTAGCGTCTCCTACGAGCAGTACTTC
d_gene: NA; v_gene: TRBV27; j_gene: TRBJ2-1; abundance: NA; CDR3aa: CASSRRGGDYNEQFF; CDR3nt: TGTGCCAGCTCCCGGCGGGGCGGAGACTACAATGAGCAGTTCTTC
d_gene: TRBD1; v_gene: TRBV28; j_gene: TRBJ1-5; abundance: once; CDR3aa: CASKTPGQYSNQPQHF; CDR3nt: TGTGCCAGCAAAACCCCGGGACAGTATAGCAATCAGCCCCAGCATTTT
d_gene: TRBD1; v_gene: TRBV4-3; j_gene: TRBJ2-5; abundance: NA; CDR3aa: CASSQGTGGETQYF; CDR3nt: TGCGCCAGCAGCCAGGGGACAGGGGGGGAGACCCAGTACTTC
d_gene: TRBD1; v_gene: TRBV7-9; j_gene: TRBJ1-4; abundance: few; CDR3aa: CASSLANRGGGEKLFF; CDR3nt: TGTGCCAGCAGCTTAGCCAACAGGGGAGGAGGTGAAAAACTGTTTTTT
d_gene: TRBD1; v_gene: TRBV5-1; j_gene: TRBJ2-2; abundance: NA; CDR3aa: CASSWGTENTGELFF; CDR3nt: TGCGCCAGCAGCTGGGGGACAGAGAACACCGGGGAGCTGTTTTTT